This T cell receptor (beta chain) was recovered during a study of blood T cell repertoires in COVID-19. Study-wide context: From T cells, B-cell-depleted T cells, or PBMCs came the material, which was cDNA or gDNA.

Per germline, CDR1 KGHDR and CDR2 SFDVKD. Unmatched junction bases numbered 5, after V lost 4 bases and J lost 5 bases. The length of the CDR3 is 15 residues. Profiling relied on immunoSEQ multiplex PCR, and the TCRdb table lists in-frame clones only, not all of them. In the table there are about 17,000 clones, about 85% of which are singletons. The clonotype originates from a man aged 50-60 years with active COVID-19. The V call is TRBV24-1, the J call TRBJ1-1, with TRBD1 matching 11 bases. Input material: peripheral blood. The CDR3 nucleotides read TGTGCCACCAGTGAGTCCGGGACAGGGGGGACTGAAGCTTTCTTT. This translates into CATSESGTGGTEAFF.